What follows is one TCR beta chain and its context. Its specificity is unknown. The data originate from a study of T cells expressing NK-cell markers. Study information: Obtained from sorted CD3+CD56+NKG2C+, CD3+CD56+NKG2C- and CD3+CD56-NKG2C+ T cells were the TCR beta repertoires. Seven HCMV-seropositive donors and one seronegative donor made up the eight sequenced donors.

Overall study results and limits: Dominance of the CD3+CD56-NKG2C+ fraction by these clonotypes also held in a handful of donors.

TCRdb re-called the 5' RACE reads and gives one entry per CDR3 protein, without DNA. The sample data list around 280,000 distinct CDR3 sequences. The sample taken for sequencing was blood T cells: a sorted CD56 or NKG2C T cell subset, CD4+ or CD8+ T cells, or bulk PBMC T cells (not recorded which). This receptor was taken from a young man in good health.

CDR3 in amino acids: CSVGERRTSGGEQFF. This rearrangement joins TRBV29-1 to TRBJ2-1; TCRdb's D call, TRBD2, is unchecked because there is no DNA. The length of the CDR3 is 15 residues. The germline CDR1 and CDR2 sequences are SQVTM and ANQGSEA.